This T cell receptor beta chain appears in the sequencing data of a study of T cell repertoires in cytomegalovirus infection. For the study at large: Indicated by public TCR beta signatures were CMV infection and matching HLA type.

TCRdb passed the reads through MiXCR, listing each CDR3 protein once. The table records 150,000 to 200,000 distinct CDR3 sequences, over 25% of them present only once. As for this clonotype: The antigen is not known.

Study-wide results and caveats: What dominated the ex vivo response were HLA-C-restricted CMV-specific TCR beta clonotypes. CMV carriers having the relevant HLA were flagged by cumulative public TCR beta family frequency.

The trim removed 4 bases at V and 4 bases at J, leaving 6 bases unmatched. Germline values: CDR1 LNHDA, CDR2 SQIVND (reference sequence). This CDR3 comprises 15 residues. The chain combines TRBV19 with TRBJ1-4; 7 nucleotides agree with TRBD1. The sequence derives from a human donor in good health (CMV status not recorded). Some clones in this sample may be carry-over from other donors' samples. The sequenced material came from PBMCs. The CDR3 reads CASSTRGTVNEKLFF. The CDR3 nucleotides are TGTGCCAGTAGTACGCGGGGGACAGTTAATGAAAAACTGTTTTTT.